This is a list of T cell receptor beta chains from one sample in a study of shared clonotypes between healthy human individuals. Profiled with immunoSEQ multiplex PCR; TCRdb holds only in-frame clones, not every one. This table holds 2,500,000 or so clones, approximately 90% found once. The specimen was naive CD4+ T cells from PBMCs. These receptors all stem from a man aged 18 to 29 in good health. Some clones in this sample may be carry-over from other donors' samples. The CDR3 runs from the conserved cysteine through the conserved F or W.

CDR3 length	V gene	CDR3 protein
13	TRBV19	CASSIEWGQPQHF
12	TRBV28	CASTSGGGGAFF
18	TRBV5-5	CASSPPWGRTIASPEAFF
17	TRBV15	CATSRIAWGRSTDTQYF
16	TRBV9	CASSVTSGERADTQYF
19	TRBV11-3	CASSFYGGGQRLYSYEQYF
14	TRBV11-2	CASRPEARGDTIYF
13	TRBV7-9	CASSVEVLGSAFF
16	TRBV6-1	CASSEFRRAPTDTQYF
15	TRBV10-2	CASSERGTSGYEQYF
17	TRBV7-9	CASSPPTGRGSTDTQYF
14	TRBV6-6	CASTQQGSGEKLFF
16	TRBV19	CASRGGGRGQWNEQFF
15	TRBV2	CASSWGATGTGELFF
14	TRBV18	CASSPFFANEKLFF
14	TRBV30	CAWGDRPNTGELFF
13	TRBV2	CASSEGRGNEQYF
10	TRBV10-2	CASRQETQYF
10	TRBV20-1	CSLRGLGQFF
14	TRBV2	CASSDNYSTDTQYF
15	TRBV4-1	CASSQAFLSPRGAFF
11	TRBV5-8	CASSLAETQYF
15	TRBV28	CASSFASTVPDTQYF
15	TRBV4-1	CASSRDRPRGNTIYF
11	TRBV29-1	CSVTGKDTQYF
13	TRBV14	CASSPFRADGYTF
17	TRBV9	CASSVETRQGHQETQYF
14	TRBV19	CASSPHLRDTEAFF
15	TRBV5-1	CASSLVAGSWNEQFF
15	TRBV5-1	CASSHRAGLGETQYF
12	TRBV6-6	CATRAAGGTQYF
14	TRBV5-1	CASSRDRLTDTQYF
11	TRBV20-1	CSASTLNEQFF
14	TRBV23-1	CASSQSRGPGELFF
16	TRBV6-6	CASSYRQGTGANVLTF
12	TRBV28	CATRAVTDTQYF
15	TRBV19	CASTPPQPSYNEQFF
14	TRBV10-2	CASSGVGESEKLFF
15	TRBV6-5	CASRPQGLSGNTIYF
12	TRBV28	CAIRGSSYEQYF
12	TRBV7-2	CASSLGVYGYTF
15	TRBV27	CASSLYRRERYTQYF
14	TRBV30	CAWSSDRGNSPLHF
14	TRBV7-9	CASSFGQGNEKLFF
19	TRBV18	CASSPPPRTSGRYIGELFF
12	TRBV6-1	CASSYTATEAFF
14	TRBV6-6	CASSATFANYGYTF
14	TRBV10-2	CASNRDPSYNEQFF
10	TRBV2	CASSEFEQYF
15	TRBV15	CATSRVREWSQPQHF
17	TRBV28	CASSTTSGRAAYNEQFF
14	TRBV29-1	CSVDRGPGRETQYF
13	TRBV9	CASSTGTTDTQYF